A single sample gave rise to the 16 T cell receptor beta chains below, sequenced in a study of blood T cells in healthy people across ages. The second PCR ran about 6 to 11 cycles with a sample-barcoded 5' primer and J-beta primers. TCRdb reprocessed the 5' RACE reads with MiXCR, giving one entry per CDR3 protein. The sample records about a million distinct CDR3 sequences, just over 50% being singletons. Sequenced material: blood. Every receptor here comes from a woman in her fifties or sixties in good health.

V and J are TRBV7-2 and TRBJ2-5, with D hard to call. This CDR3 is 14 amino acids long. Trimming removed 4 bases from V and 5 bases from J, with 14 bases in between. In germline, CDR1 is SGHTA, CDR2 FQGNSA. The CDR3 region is CASSSPPFWETQYF. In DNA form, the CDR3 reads TGTGCCAGCAGCTCCCCCCCGTTCTGGGAGACCCAGTACTTC.

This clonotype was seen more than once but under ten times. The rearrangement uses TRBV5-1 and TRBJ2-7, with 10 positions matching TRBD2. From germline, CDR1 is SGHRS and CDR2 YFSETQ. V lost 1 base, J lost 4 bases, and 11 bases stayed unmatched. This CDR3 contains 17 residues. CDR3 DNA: TGCGCCAGCAGCTTGTCACGGCAACTAGCGGGATCTTACGAGCAGTACTTC. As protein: CASSLSRQLAGSYEQYF.

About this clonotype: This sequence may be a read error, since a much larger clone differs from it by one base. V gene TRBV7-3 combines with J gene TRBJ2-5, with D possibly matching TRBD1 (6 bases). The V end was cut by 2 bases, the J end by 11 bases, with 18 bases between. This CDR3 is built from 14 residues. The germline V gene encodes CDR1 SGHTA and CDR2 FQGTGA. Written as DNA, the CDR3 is TGTGCCAGCAGCTTAGGGATGGGGGACAATGAGCAGTACTTC. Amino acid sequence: CASSLGMGDNEQYF.

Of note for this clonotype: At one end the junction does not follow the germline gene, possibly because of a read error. CDR3 residues: CAGSLVQETYEQYF. DNA for the CDR3: TGTGCCGGCAGTTTAGTCCAGGAAACCTACGAGCAGTACTTC. The chain couples TRBV28 to TRBJ2-7; the D is unclear. CDR1 MDHEN and CDR2 SYDVKM come from the germline V gene. The CDR3 length is 14 residues.

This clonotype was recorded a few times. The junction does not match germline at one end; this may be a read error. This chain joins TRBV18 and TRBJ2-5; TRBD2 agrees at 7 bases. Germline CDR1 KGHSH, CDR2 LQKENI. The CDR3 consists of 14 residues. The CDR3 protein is CASSPRGSQETQYF. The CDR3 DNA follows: TGCGCCAGCAGCCCGCGCGGGAGTCAAGAGACCCAGTACTTC.

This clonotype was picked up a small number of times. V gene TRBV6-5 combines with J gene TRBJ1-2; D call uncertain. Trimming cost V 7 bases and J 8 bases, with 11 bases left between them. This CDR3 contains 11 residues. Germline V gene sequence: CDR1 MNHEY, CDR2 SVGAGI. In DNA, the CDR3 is TGTGCCAGCATAACCCCAACCGGCTACACCTTC. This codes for CASITPTGYTF.

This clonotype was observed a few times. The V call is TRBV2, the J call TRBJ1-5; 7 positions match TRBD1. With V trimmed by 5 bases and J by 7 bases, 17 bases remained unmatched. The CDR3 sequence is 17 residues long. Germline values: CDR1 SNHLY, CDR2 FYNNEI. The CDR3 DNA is TGTGCCAGCAGTAGATCACTGACAGGGACTACAGGGCAGCCCCAGCATTTT. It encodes CASSRSLTGTTGQPQHF.

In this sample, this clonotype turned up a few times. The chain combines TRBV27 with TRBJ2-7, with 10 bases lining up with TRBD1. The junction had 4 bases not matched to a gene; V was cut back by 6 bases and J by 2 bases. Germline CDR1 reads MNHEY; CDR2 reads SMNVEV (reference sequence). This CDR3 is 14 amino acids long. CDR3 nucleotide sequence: TGTGCCAGCAGGTCCGGGACAGGGGCCTACGAGCAGTACTTC. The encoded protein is CASRSGTGAYEQYF.

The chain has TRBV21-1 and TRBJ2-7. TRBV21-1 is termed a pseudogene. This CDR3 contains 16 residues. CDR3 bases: TGTGCCAGCAGCAGAACGCGGCAGCGGAGCACCTACGAGCAGTACTTC. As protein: CASSRTRQRSTYEQYF.

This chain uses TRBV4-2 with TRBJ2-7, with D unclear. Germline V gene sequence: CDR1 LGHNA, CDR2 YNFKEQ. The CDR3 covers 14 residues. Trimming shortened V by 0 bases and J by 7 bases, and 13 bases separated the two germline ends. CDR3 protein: CASSQDQENNEQYF. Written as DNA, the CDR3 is TGTGCCAGCAGCCAAGACCAGGAAAACAATGAGCAGTACTTC.

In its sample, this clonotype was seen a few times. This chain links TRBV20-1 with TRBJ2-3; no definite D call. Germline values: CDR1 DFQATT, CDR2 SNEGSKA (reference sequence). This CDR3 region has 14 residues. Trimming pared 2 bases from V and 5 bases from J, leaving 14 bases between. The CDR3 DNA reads TGCAGTGCTAGACATGGGTTTAGAGGAGATACGCAGTATTTT. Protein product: CSARHGFRGDTQYF.

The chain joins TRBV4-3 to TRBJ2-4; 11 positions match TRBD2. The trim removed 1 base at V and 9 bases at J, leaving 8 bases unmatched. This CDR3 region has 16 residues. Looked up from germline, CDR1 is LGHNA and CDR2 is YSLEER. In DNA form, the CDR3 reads TGCGCCAGCAGCCAAGCCAGACTAGCGGGACAAGGCATTCAGTACTTC. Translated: CASSQARLAGQGIQYF.

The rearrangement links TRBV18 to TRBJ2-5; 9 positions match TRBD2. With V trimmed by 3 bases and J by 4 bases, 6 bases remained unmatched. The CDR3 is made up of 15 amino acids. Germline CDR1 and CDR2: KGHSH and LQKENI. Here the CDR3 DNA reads TGTGCCAGCTCACCGGGTAGCGGGGGACGAGAGACCCAGTACTTC. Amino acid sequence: CASSPGSGGRETQYF.

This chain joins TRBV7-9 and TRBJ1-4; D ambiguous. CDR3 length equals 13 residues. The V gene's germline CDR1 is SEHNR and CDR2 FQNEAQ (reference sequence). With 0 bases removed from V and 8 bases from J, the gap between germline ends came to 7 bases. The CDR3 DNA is TGTGCCAGCAGCTTAGCCCGTGGAGAAAAACTGTTTTTT. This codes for CASSLARGEKLFF.

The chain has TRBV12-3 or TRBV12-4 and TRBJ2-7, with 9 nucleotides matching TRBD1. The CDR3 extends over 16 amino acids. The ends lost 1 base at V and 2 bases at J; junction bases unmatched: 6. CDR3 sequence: CASSLGGTGYPYEQYF. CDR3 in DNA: TGTGCCAGCAGTTTAGGGGGGACAGGGTATCCCTACGAGCAGTACTTC.

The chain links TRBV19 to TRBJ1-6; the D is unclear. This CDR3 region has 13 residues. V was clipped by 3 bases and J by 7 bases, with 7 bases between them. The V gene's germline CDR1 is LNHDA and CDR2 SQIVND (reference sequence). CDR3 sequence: CASSIGENSPLHF. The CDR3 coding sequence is TGTGCCAGTAGTATTGGGGAGAATTCACCCCTCCACTTT.